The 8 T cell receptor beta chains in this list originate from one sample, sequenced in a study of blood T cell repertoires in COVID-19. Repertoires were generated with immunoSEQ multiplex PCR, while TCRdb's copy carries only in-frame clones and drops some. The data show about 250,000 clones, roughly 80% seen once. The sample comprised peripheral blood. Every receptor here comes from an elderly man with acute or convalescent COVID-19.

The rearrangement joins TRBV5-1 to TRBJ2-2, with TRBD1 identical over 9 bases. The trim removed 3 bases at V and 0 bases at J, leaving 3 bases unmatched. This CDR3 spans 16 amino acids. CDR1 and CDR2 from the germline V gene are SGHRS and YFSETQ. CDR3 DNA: TGCGCCAGCAGCTCAGACAGGGGGGCGAACACCGGGGAGCTGTTTTTT. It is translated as CASSSDRGANTGELFF.

The CDR3 DNA reads TGTGCCAGCAGCTCATCTGGGCTTAACACCGGGGAGCTGTTTTTT. Amino acids: CASSSSGLNTGELFF. The chain carries TRBV7-6 and TRBJ2-2; the D is unclear. Germline V lookup: CDR1 SGHVS, CDR2 FNYEAQ. The CDR3 extends over 15 amino acids. V lost 4 bases and J 2 bases, leaving 11 bases between the germline ends.

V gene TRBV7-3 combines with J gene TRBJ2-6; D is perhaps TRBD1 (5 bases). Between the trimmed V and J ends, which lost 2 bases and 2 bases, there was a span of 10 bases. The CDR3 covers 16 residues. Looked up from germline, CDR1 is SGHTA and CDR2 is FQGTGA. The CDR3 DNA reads TGTGCCAGCAGCTTACAGGGTACTCCTGGGGCCAACGTCCTGACTTTC. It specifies CASSLQGTPGANVLTF. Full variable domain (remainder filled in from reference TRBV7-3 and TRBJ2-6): GAGVSQTPSNKVTEKGKYVELRCDPISGHTALYWYRQSLGQGPEFLIYFQGTGAADDSGLPNDRFFAVRPEGSVSTLKIQRTERGDSAVYLCASSLQGTPGANVLTFGAGSRLTVL.

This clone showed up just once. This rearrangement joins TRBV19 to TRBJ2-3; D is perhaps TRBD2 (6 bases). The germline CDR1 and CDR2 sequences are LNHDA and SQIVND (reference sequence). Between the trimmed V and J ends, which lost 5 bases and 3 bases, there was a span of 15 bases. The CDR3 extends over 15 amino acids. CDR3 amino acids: CASSLSGLPTDTQYF. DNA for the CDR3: TGTGCCAGTAGTCTTTCGGGACTCCCGACAGATACGCAGTATTTT.

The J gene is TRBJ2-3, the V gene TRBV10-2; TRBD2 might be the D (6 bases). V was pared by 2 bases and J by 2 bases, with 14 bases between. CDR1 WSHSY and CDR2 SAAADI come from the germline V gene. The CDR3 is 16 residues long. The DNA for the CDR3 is TGCGCCAGCAGTGAGGGTACCCTAGCGAACACAGATACGCAGTATTTT. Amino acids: CASSEGTLANTDTQYF.

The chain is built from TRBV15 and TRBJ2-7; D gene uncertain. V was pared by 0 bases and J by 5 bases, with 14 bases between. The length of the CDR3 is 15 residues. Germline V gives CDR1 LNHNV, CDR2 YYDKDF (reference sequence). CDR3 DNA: TGTGCCACCAGCAGAGATCTAGGCGGCCTCCACGAGCAGTACTTC. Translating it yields CATSRDLGGLHEQYF.

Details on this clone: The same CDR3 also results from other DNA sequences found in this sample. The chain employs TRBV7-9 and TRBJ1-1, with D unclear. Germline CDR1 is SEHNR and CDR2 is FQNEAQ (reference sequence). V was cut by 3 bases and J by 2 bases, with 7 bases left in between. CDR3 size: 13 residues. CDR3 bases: TGTGCCAGCAGCTTCTCGGGAAACACTGAAGCTTTCTTT. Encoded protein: CASSFSGNTEAFF.

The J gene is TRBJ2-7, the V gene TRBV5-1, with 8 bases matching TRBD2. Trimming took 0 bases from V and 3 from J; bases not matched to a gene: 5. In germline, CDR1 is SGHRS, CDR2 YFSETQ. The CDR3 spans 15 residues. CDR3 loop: CASSLAFGGVYEQYF. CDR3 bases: TGCGCCAGCAGCTTGGCCTTCGGGGGGGTCTACGAGCAGTACTTC. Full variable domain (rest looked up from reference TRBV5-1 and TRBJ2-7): KAGVTQTPRYLIKTRGQQVTLSCSPISGHRSVSWYQQTPGQGLQFLFEYFSETQRNKGNFPGRFSGRQFSNSRSEMNVSTLELGDSALYLCASSLAFGGVYEQYFGPGTRLTVT.